This T cell receptor beta chain emerged from a study of blood T cell repertoires in COVID-19. Assay: immunoSEQ multiplex PCR; the TCRdb copy retains only in-frame clones and omits some. This table holds a few hundred thousand clones, 80% to 90% found once. V was trimmed by 4 bases and J by 2 bases, leaving 6 bases between them. The CDR3 extends over 12 amino acids. Germline CDR1 is ENHRY and CDR2 is SYGVKD. The V and J genes are TRBV10-3 and TRBJ2-7; D remains unclear. Sequenced sample: PBMCs or T cells enriched from blood (not recorded which). This sequence was found in a man between 40 and 49 years old in a cohort exposed to, infected with or recovered from COVID-19 (not recorded which). The CDR3 DNA reads as TGTGCCATCAGTGGTCCAACCTACGAGCAGTACTTC. Translation: CAISGPTYEQYF.